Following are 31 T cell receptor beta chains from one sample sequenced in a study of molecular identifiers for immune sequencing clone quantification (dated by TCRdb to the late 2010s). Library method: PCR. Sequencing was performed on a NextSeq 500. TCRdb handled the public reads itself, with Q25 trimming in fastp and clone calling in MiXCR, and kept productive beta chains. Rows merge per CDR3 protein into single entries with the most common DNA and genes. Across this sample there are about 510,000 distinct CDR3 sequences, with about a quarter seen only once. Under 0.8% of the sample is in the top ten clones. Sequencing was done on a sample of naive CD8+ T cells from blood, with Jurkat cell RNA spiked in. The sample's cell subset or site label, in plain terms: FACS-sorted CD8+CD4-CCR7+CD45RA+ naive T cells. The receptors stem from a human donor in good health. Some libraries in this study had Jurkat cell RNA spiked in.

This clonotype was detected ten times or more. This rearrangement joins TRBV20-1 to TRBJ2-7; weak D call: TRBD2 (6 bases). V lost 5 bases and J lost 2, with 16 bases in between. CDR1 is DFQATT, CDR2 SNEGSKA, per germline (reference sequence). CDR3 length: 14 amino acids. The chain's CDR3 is CSARWPSVTYEQYF. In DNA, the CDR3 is TGCAGTGCTCGTTGGCCTAGCGTAACCTACGAGCAGTACTTC.

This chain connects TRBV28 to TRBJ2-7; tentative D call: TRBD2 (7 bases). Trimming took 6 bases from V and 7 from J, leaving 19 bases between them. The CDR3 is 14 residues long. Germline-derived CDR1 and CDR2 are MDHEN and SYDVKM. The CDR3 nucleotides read TGTGCCAGCAGGACCCGGGGGGCGCTGGGAGAGCAGTACTTC. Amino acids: CASRTRGALGEQYF.

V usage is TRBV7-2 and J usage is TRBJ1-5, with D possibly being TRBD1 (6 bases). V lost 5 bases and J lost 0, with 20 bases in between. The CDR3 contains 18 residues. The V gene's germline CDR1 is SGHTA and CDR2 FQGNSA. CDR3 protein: CASSELTGSTPSNQPQHF. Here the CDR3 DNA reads TGTGCCAGCAGCGAATTAACAGGGTCGACCCCTAGCAATCAGCCCCAGCATTTT.

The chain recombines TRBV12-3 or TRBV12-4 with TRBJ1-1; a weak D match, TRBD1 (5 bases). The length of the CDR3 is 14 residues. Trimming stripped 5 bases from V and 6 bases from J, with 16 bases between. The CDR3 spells CASSPEGAASEAFF. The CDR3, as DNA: TGTGCCAGCAGTCCCGAAGGGGCCGCATCTGAAGCTTTCTTT.

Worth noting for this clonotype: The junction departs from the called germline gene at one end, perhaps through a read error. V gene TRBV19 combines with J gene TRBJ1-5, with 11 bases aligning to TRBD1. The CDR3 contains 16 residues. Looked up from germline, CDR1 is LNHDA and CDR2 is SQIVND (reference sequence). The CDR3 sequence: CASSTGTGGVYQPQQF. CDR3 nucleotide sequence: TGTGCCAGTAGTACCGGGACAGGGGGTGTGTATCAGCCCCAGCAGTTT.

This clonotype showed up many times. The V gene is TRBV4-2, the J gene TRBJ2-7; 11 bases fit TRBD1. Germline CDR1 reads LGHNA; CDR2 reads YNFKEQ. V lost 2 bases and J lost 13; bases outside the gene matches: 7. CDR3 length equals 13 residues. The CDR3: CASSQTGTGGVYF. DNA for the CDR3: TGTGCCAGCAGCCAAACCGGGACAGGGGGTGTATACTTC.

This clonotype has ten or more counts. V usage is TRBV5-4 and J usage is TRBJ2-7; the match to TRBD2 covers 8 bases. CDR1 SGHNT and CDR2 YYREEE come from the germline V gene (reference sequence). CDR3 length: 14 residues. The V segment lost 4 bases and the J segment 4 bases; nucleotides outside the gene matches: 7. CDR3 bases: TGTGCCAGCAGCCAAAGCGGGGGTCATTACGAGCAGTACTTC. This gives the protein CASSQSGGHYEQYF.

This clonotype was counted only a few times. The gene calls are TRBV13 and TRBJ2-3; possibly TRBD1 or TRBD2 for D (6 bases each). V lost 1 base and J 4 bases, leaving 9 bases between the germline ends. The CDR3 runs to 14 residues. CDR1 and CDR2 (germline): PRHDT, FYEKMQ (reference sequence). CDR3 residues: CASSLDRGPDTQYF. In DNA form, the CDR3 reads TGTGCCAGCAGCTTAGATCGGGGGCCAGATACGCAGTATTTT. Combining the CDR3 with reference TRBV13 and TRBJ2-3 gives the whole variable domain AAGVIQSPRHLIKEKRETATLKCYPIPRHDTVYWYQQGPGQDPQFLISFYEKMQSDKGSIPDRFSAQQFSDYHSELNMSSLELGDSALYFCASSLDRGPDTQYFGPGTRLTVL.

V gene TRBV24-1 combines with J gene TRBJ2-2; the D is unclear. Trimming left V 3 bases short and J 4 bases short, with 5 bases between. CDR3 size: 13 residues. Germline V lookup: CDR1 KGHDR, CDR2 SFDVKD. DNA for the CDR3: TGTGCCACCAGTGATCTCGGCACCGGGGAGCTGTTTTTT. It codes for CATSDLGTGELFF.

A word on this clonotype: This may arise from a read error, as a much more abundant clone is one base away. This CDR3 is CASRTMELTDTRYF. CDR3 in DNA: TGTGCCAGCAGGACAATGGAACTCACAGATACGCGGTATTTT. This sequence joins TRBV6-6 and TRBJ2-3; D is unclear. CDR1 MNHNY and CDR2 SVGAGI come from the germline V gene (reference sequence). There are 14 residues in the CDR3.

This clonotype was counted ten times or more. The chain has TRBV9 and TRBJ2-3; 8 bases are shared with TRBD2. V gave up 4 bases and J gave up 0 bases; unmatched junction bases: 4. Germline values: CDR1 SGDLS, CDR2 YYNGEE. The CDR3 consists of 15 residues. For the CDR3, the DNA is TGTGCCAGCAGCCAAGCGGGAGTTAGCACAGATACGCAGTATTTT. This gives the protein CASSQAGVSTDTQYF.

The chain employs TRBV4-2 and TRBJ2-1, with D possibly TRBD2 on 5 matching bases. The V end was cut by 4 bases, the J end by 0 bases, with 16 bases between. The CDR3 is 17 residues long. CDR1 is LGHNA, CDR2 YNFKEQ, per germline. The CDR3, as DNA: TGTGCCAGCAGCCCCACGAGCGCCGAGGGCTCCTACAATGAGCAGTTCTTC. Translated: CASSPTSAEGSYNEQFF.

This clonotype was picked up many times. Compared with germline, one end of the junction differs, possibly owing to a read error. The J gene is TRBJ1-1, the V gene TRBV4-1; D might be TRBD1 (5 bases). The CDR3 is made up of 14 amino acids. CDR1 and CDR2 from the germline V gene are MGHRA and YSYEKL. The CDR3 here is CASSLEGMNTEAFF. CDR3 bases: TGTGCCAGCAGCTTAGAGGGGATGAACACTGAAGCTTTCTTT.

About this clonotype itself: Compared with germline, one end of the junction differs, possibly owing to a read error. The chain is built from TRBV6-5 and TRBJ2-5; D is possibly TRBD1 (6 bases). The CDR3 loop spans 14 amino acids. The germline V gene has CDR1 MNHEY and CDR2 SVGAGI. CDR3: CASSHSTGQETQYF. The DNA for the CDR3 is TGTGCCAGCAGTCACTCGACAGGCCAAGAGACCCAGTACTTC.

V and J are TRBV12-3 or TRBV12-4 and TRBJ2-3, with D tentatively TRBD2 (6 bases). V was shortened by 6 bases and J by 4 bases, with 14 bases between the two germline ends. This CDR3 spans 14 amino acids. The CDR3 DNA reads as TGTGCCAGCAGGCCGTCGGGGGTTGCAGATACGCAGTATTTT. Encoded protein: CASRPSGVADTQYF.

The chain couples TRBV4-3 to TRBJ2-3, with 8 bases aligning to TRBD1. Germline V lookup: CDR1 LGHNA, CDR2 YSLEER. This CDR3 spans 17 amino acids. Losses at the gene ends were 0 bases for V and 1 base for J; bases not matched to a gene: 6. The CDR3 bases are TGCGCCAGCAGCCAAGATCGACAGGGGTCCGGCACAGATACGCAGTATTTT. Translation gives CASSQDRQGSGTDTQYF.

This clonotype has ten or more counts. The CDR3 DNA sequence: TGTGCCAGCAGTGCCCGACCAGAAGAGACCCAGTACTTC. Its protein is CASSARPEETQYF. The rearrangement links TRBV28 to TRBJ2-5, with D hard to call. The CDR3 consists of 13 residues. The V and J ends lost 5 bases and 3 bases respectively, with 10 bases between them. Germline CDR1 is MDHEN and CDR2 is SYDVKM.

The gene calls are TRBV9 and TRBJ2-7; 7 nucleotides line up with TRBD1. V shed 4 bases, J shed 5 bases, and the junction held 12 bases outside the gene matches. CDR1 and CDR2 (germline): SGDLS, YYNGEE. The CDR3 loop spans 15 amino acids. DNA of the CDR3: TGTGCCAGCAGCCCCAATTCAGACAGGGTCCACGAGCAGTACTTC. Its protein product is CASSPNSDRVHEQYF.

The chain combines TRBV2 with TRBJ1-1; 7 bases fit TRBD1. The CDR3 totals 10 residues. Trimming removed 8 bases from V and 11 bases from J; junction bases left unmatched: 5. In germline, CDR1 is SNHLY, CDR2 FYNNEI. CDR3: CASRRGGAFF. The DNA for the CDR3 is TGTGCCAGCCGCAGGGGGGGGGCTTTCTTT.

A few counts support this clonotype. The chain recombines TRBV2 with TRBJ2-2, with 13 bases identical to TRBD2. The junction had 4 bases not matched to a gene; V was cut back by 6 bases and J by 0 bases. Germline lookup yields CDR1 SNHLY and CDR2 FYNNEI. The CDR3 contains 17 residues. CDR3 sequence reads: CASSETSGGTNTGELFF. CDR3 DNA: TGTGCCAGCAGCGAGACTAGCGGGGGGACGAACACCGGGGAGCTGTTTTTT. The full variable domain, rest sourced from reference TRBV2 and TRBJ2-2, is EPEVTQTPSHQVTQMGQEVILRCVPISNHLYFYWYRQILGQKVEFLVSFYNNEISEKSEIFDDQFSVERPDGSNFTLKIRSTKLEDSAMYFCASSETSGGTNTGELFFGEGSRLTVL.

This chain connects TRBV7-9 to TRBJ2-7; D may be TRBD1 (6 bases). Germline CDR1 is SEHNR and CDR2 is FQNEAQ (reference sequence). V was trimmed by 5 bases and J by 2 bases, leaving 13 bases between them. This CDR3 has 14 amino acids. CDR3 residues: CASSPRDKTYEQYF. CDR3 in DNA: TGTGCCAGCAGCCCACGGGACAAGACCTACGAGCAGTACTTC.

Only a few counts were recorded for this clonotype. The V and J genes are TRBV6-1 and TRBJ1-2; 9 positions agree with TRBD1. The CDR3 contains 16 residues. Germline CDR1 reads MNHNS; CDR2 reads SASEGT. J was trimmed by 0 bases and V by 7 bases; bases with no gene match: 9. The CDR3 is CASTTGTGLPNYGYTF. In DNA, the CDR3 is TGTGCCAGCACTACCGGGACAGGGCTTCCTAACTATGGCTACACCTTC.

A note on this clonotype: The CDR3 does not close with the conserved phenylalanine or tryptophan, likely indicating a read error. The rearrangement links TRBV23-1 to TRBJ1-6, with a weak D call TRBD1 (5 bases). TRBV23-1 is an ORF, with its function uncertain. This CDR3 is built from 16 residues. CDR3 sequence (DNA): TGCGCCGGCAGTCACCCGAGGGCAGGGAGGTACTCACCCCTCCACTCT. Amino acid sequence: CAGSHPRAGRYSPLHS.

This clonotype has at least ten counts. The CDR3 DNA reads as TGTGCCAGCAGTACTACGGGGACGATTGAGCAGTTCTTC. Protein product: CASSTTGTIEQFF. The V call is TRBV11-2, the J call TRBJ2-1; either TRBD1 or TRBD2 may supply D (5 bases each). The CDR3 extends over 13 amino acids. V was shortened by 6 bases and J by 9 bases, with 15 bases between the two germline ends. Germline V lookup: CDR1 SGHAT, CDR2 FQNNGV.

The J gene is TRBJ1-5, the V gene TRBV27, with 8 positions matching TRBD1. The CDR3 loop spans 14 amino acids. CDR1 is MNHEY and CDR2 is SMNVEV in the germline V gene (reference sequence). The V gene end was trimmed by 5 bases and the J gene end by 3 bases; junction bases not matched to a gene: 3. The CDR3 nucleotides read TGTGCCAGCAGTAACAGGGGGTTCAATCAGCCCCAGCATTTT. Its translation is CASSNRGFNQPQHF.

CDR3 residues: CASSFFQAGELFF. The CDR3 nucleotides are TGTGCCAGCAGTTTCTTCCAGGCCGGGGAGCTGTTTTTT. V and J are TRBV27 and TRBJ2-2; D uncertain. Germline V gene lookup returns CDR1 MNHEY and CDR2 SMNVEV (reference sequence). The CDR3 consists of 13 residues. V was clipped by 3 bases and J by 6 bases, with 8 bases between them.

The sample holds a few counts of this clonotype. The DNA of the CDR3 is TGCAGCGGCAGGGGATCAAGGGGGGAGCAGTTCTTC. Protein: CSGRGSRGEQFF. This chain joins TRBV29-1 and TRBJ2-1, with a tentative D call TRBD1 (6 bases). Germline V CDR1 and CDR2: SQVTM, ANQGSEA. Trimming took off 7 bases at V and 10 bases at J, with 17 bases between the two ends. The CDR3 length is 12 residues.

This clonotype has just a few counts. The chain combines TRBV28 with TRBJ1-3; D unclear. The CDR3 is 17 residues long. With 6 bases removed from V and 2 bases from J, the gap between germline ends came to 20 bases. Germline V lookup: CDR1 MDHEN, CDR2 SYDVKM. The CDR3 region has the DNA TGTGCCAGCAGCCGACTTGGGGAGCCCCTAACTGGAAACACCATATATTTT. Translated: CASSRLGEPLTGNTIYF.

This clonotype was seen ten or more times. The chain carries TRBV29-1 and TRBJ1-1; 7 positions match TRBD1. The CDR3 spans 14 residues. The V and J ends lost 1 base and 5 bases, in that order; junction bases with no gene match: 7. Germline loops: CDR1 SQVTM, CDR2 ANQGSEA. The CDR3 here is CSVEAKTGITEAFF. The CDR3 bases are TGCAGCGTTGAAGCAAAGACAGGGATAACTGAAGCTTTCTTT.

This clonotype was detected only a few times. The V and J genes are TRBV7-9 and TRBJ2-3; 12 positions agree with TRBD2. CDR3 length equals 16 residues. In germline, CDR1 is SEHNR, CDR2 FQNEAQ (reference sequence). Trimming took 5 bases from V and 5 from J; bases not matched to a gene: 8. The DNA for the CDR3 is TGTGCCAGCAGCCCAAGGACTAGCGGGATAGTAGATACGCAGTATTTT. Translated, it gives CASSPRTSGIVDTQYF.

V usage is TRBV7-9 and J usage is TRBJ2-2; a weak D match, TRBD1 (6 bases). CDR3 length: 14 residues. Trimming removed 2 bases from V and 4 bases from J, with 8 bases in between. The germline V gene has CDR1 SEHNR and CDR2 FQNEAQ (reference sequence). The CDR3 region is CASSLTGSTGELFF. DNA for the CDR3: TGTGCCAGCAGCTTAACAGGGAGCACCGGGGAGCTGTTTTTT.